Presented here are 21 T cell receptor beta chains from one specimen sequenced in a study of control samples from healthy donors and cancer patients. Only in-frame clones appear in the TCRdb table, and some are missing; sequencing was by immunoSEQ multiplex PCR. The table includes around 190,000 clones, 90% detected once. Sequencing was performed on blood. The receptors derive from a woman aged 45-59 years in good health.

The chain combines TRBV6-2 or TRBV6-3 with TRBJ2-1; tentative D call: TRBD1 (6 bases). From germline, CDR1 is MNHEY and CDR2 SVGEGT. This CDR3 has 15 amino acids. V lost 0 bases and J 4 bases, leaving 10 bases between the germline ends. The CDR3 reads CASSYSATGYNEQFF. CDR3 DNA: TGTGCCAGCAGTTACTCAGCGACAGGTTACAATGAGCAGTTCTTC.

The chain employs TRBV24-1 and TRBJ1-5, with D unclear. In germline, CDR1 is KGHDR, CDR2 SFDVKD. The CDR3 is 14 amino acids. V was cut by 5 bases and J by 4 bases, with 11 bases left in between. CDR3 in amino acids: CATSGADLNQPQHF. The CDR3 DNA is TGTGCCACCAGTGGGGCGGACCTAAATCAGCCCCAGCATTTT.

This clone was counted once. This chain joins TRBV9 and TRBJ2-7; D might be TRBD1 or TRBD2, each matching 6 bases. CDR3 length: 16 amino acids. Looked up from germline, CDR1 is SGDLS and CDR2 is YYNGEE. V was trimmed by 0 bases and J by 6 bases, leaving 19 bases between them. CDR3 DNA: TGTGCCAGCAGCGTAGAAGGGGGGACGTGGTCTAGCGAGCAGTACTTC. It translates to CASSVEGGTWSSEQYF.

In nucleotides, the CDR3 is TGTGCCAGTAGTATAGGGCGGCTTAGATCCTACAATGAGCAGTTCTTC. It yields the protein CASSIGRLRSYNEQFF. The V and J genes are TRBV19 and TRBJ2-1, with unresolved D. Germline values: CDR1 LNHDA, CDR2 SQIVND (reference sequence). Trimming removed 1 base at V and 1 base at J, with 11 bases between. The CDR3 is 16 residues long.

The chain combines TRBV9 with TRBJ1-6; D perhaps matches TRBD1 (5 bases). The germline V gene encodes CDR1 SGDLS and CDR2 YYNGEE. V was trimmed by 0 bases and J by 6 bases, leaving 7 bases between them. This CDR3 is built from 14 residues. The chain's CDR3 is CASSVGRANSPLHF. In DNA form, the CDR3 reads TGTGCCAGCAGCGTAGGCAGGGCTAATTCACCCCTCCACTTT.

J is TRBJ1-1 and V is TRBV7-2; D possibly corresponds to TRBD1 (5 bases). Between the trimmed V and J ends, which lost 0 bases and 2 bases, there was a span of 10 bases. The germline V gene has CDR1 SGHTA and CDR2 FQGNSA. There are 15 residues in the CDR3. The CDR3 is CASSLAQTANTEAFF. The DNA of the CDR3 is TGTGCCAGCAGCTTAGCTCAGACAGCAAACACTGAAGCTTTCTTT. The variable domain in full, completed from reference TRBV7-2 and TRBJ1-1, reads GAGVSQSPSNKVTEKGKDVELRCDPISGHTALYWYRQSLGQGLEFLIYFQGNSAPDKSGLPSDRFSAERTGGSVSTLTIQRTQQEDSAVYLCASSLAQTANTEAFFGQGTRLTVV.

This chain links TRBV2 with TRBJ2-5; possibly TRBD1 for D (6 bases). CDR3 size: 14 residues. Germline V gene sequence: CDR1 SNHLY, CDR2 FYNNEI. V shed 2 bases and J shed 4 bases, with 11 bases lying between them. CDR3 nucleotide sequence: TGTGCCAGCAGTGAACTGGGGGCCGGAGAGACCCAGTACTTC. This codes for CASSELGAGETQYF.

The chain is built from TRBV7-6 and TRBJ1-5; 9 bases match TRBD1. The trim removed 2 bases at V and 4 bases at J, leaving 3 bases unmatched. This CDR3 contains 15 residues. The V gene's germline CDR1 is SGHVS and CDR2 FNYEAQ. The chain's CDR3 is CASSLRDRVNQPQHF. CDR3 bases: TGTGCCAGCAGCTTAAGGGACAGGGTAAATCAGCCCCAGCATTTT. Full variable domain (outside the CDR3, taken from reference TRBV7-6 and TRBJ1-5): GAGVSQSPRYKVTKRGQDVALRCDPISGHVSLYWYRQALGQGPEFLTYFNYEAQQDKSGLPNDRFSAERPEGSISTLTIQRTEQRDSAMYRCASSLRDRVNQPQHFGDGTRLSIL.

This clone has just a few counts. The chain carries TRBV28 and TRBJ1-1; D might be TRBD1 (6 bases). The V gene's germline CDR1 is MDHEN and CDR2 SYDVKM. CDR3 size: 15 residues. Trimming removed 3 bases from V and 1 base from J, with 12 bases in between. CDR3 amino acids: CASSLGGARNTEAFF. For the CDR3, the DNA is TGTGCCAGCAGTTTGGGGGGGGCGAGGAACACTGAAGCTTTCTTT.

This clone has only one observation. J is TRBJ2-5 and V is TRBV4-2, with unresolved D. Germline V gene sequence: CDR1 LGHNA, CDR2 YNFKEQ. V was clipped by 4 bases and J by 5 bases, with 11 bases between them. The CDR3 totals 13 residues. CDR3 protein: CASSRDGYETQYF. CDR3 sequence (DNA): TGTGCCAGCAGCCGAGACGGGTATGAGACCCAGTACTTC.

This chain links TRBV6-1 with TRBJ1-3; D is unclear. The germline V gene encodes CDR1 MNHNS and CDR2 SASEGT. The V end lost 2 bases, the J end lost 4 bases, and 6 bases lay between the germline ends. CDR3 length: 13 amino acids. The CDR3 sequence is CASSEFAGNTIYF. CDR3 sequence (DNA): TGTGCCAGCAGTGAATTCGCCGGAAACACCATATATTTT.

The gene calls are TRBV28 and TRBJ1-4; the match to TRBD1 covers 10 bases. The CDR3 is 16 amino acids. After removal of 6 bases from V and 0 bases from J, the junction contained 4 bases not matched to a gene. Germline CDR1 MDHEN, CDR2 SYDVKM. This CDR3 is CASSGQGDATNEKLFF. The CDR3 DNA reads as TGTGCCAGCAGCGGACAGGGGGATGCAACTAATGAAAAACTGTTTTTT.

The chain has TRBV27 and TRBJ1-6; D not resolved. Trimming stripped 2 bases from V and 0 bases from J, with 8 bases between. From germline, CDR1 is MNHEY and CDR2 SMNVEV (reference sequence). This CDR3 is 16 amino acids long. DNA for the CDR3: TGTGCCAGCAGTTTACTTAGCAGCTCCTATAATTCACCCCTCCACTTT. This gives the protein CASSLLSSSYNSPLHF.

The chain employs TRBV5-1 and TRBJ2-7, with D tentatively TRBD1 or TRBD2 (5 bases each). Germline-derived CDR1 and CDR2 are SGHRS and YFSETQ. The CDR3 has 15 residues. Deletions cut 0 bases from V and 7 bases from J, with 17 bases between. This CDR3 reads CASSLEGTSRREQYF. In nucleotides, the CDR3 is TGCGCCAGCAGCTTGGAGGGGACCTCTCGACGGGAGCAGTACTTC.

The rearrangement links TRBV5-4 to TRBJ1-4; TRBD1 agrees at 8 bases. The V gene's germline CDR1 is SGHNT and CDR2 YYREEE (reference sequence). J was trimmed by 8 bases and V by 3 bases; bases with no gene match: 15. The CDR3 has 17 amino acids. The CDR3 is CASSSGTGWGSSEKLFF. In nucleotides, the CDR3 is TGTGCCAGCAGCTCAGGGACAGGTTGGGGCTCATCGGAAAAACTGTTTTTT. Full variable domain (rest looked up from reference TRBV5-4 and TRBJ1-4): ETGVTQSPTHLIKTRGQQVTLRCSSQSGHNTVSWYQQALGQGPQFIFQYYREEENGRGNFPPRFSGLQFPNYSSELNVNALELDDSALYLCASSSGTGWGSSEKLFFGSGTQLSVL.

The CDR3 loop is CASSFTLGRQINEQFF. CDR3 nucleotide sequence: TGTGCCAGCAGTTTTACGTTGGGAAGGCAGATCAATGAGCAGTTCTTC. The chain carries TRBV27 and TRBJ2-1, with D hard to call. Looked up from germline, CDR1 is MNHEY and CDR2 is SMNVEV (reference sequence). The V and J ends lost 3 bases and 6 bases respectively, with 18 bases between them. The CDR3 has 16 amino acids.

The genes are TRBV28 and TRBJ1-2; TRBD1 matches at 11 bases. After removal of 5 bases from V and 10 bases from J, the junction contained 6 bases not matched to a gene. The CDR3 spans 13 residues. The germline CDR1 and CDR2 sequences are MDHEN and SYDVKM. The CDR3 loop reads CASSTGTGGLYTF. DNA for the CDR3: TGTGCCAGCAGTACCGGGACAGGGGGTCTCTACACCTTC.

The V gene is TRBV5-6, the J gene TRBJ2-3; D may match TRBD1 or TRBD2 (5 bases each). The CDR3 covers 15 residues. Germline V gene sequence: CDR1 SGHDT, CDR2 YYEEEE. V dropped 0 bases and J dropped 3 bases, with 11 bases sitting between them. CDR3 coding DNA: TGTGCCAGCAGCTTGGCCGGGGCCGGAACAGATACGCAGTATTTT. Its protein product is CASSLAGAGTDTQYF. The whole variable domain, filled in from reference TRBV5-6 and TRBJ2-3, reads DAGVTQSPTHLIKTRGQQVTLRCSPKSGHDTVSWYQQALGQGPQFIFQYYEEEERQRGNFPDRFSGHQFPNYSSELNVNALLLGDSALYLCASSLAGAGTDTQYFGPGTRLTVL.

The chain has TRBV5-4 and TRBJ1-1; 7 nucleotides match TRBD1. The CDR3 sequence is 15 residues long. V lost 4 bases and J lost 6; bases outside the gene matches: 12. Germline-derived CDR1 and CDR2 are SGHNT and YYREEE (reference sequence). CDR3 loop: CASSTSGGAAAEAFF. The CDR3 region has the DNA TGTGCCAGCAGCACCTCAGGGGGGGCCGCGGCTGAAGCTTTCTTT.

CDR3 bases: TGTGCCAGCAGCCGGGGGGCCCGGACTGACGAGACCCAGTACTTC. Protein sequence: CASSRGARTDETQYF. V gene TRBV7-3 combines with J gene TRBJ2-5, with a tentative D call TRBD2 (7 bases). The CDR3 length is 15 residues. V was shortened by 5 bases and J by 5 bases, with 18 bases between the two germline ends. Germline assignment: CDR1 SGHTA and CDR2 FQGTGA.

The rearrangement uses TRBV7-3 and TRBJ2-1, with 9 bases identical to TRBD1. CDR1 and CDR2 (germline): SGHTA, FQGTGA. The trim removed 4 bases at V and 7 bases at J, leaving 5 bases unmatched. The CDR3 totals 14 residues. The CDR3 region is CASSSPGQGNEQFF. The CDR3 region has the DNA TGTGCCAGCAGCTCTCCGGGACAGGGTAATGAGCAGTTCTTC.